This TCR beta chain was profiled in a study of blood T cell repertoires in COVID-19. Turning to the study itself: There were acute and convalescent COVID-19 samples, and they came from the United States, Italy and Spain. The cDNA or gDNA used as material had been derived from T cells, B-cell-depleted T cells, or PBMCs.

CDR1 SGHRS and CDR2 YFSETQ come from the germline V gene. The CDR3 runs to 16 residues. With V trimmed by 4 bases and J by 1 base, 9 bases remained unmatched. Per the original methods: Amplifying reference gene primers gave estimates of nucleated cell counts. Sequencing used immunoSEQ multiplex PCR; TCRdb keeps in-frame clones, though not all of them. That table supplies the V and J calls and clone size; D and trimming were determined from the DNA. The sample includes roughly 300,000 clones, about 90% of them seen just once. Recovery among Cohort 3 donors was established by two negative PCRs, clearance, or symptom resolution.

The rearrangement links TRBV5-1 to TRBJ2-7; 9 bases map to TRBD1. This sequence was found in a woman aged 25-40 years who had recovered from COVID-19. The sample was PBMCs or T cells enriched from blood (not recorded which). The DNA of the CDR3 is TGCGCCAGCAGCCCACAACCGGGACAGGGTTCCTACGAGCAGTACTTC. The encoded protein is CASSPQPGQGSYEQYF.